This T cell receptor beta chain was found in a study of shared clonotypes between healthy human individuals. Whole-study results and caveats: It was the few donors that limited the genetic and exposure-history diversity represented.

The unsorted PBMC sample used ten immunoSEQ deep assay plates. In the authors' workflow: Filtering differed, since immunoSEQ gave only junction sequences and no quality scores. Produced via immunoSEQ multiplex PCR; TCRdb's table is partial and in-frame only. Clone size and the V and J calls come from that table; the DNA yielded D and trimming. The table has roughly 500,000 clones, over 75% seen once. Turning to this clone: Its matching antigen is unknown. Given a far larger clone just one base away, this is likely a sequencing read error.

Unsorted material relied on tens of millions of PBMCs as the source of genomic DNA. The CDR3 sequence is 11 residues long. CDR1 and CDR2 from the germline V gene are SGHTA and FQGTGA. The sample taken for sequencing was PBMCs. The TCR comes from a woman aged 40 to 50 in good health. Some clones in this sample may be carry-over from other donors' samples. This rearrangement joins TRBV7-3 to TRBJ1-1, with D maybe TRBD1 (5 bases). The CDR3 sequence: CASSLGEKASF. The CDR3 DNA reads as TGTGCCAGCAGCTTGGGGGAGAAAGCTTCCTTT.